The 29 T cell receptor beta chains given below trace back to one sample, sequenced in a study of blood T cell repertoires in COVID-19. Profiled with immunoSEQ multiplex PCR; TCRdb holds only in-frame clones, not every one. The sample has some 200,000 clones, 85% to 90% seen once. Material for sequencing was peripheral blood. These receptors all stem from a man aged 80 or over with acute or convalescent COVID-19.

Comment on this clone: A much larger clone lies a single base off, so this may be a read error. The chain is built from TRBV24-1 and TRBJ2-2; D is possibly TRBD2 (5 bases). This CDR3 contains 15 residues. In germline, CDR1 is KGHDR, CDR2 SFDVKD. V lost 5 bases and J 5 bases, leaving 14 bases between the germline ends. DNA for the CDR3: TGTGCCACCAGTGTACGTGGGAGAAGGACCGGGGAGCTGTTTTTT. It specifies CATSVRGRRTGELFF.

The CDR3 reads CASSPLATNEKLFF. The DNA for the CDR3 is TGTGCCAGCTCACCACTAGCAACTAATGAAAAACTGTTTTTT. The genes are TRBV18 and TRBJ1-4; unclear D gene. Trimming took off 1 base at V and 0 bases at J, with 3 bases between the two ends. Germline-derived CDR1 and CDR2 are KGHSH and LQKENI. This CDR3 comprises 14 residues.

The V gene is TRBV19, the J gene TRBJ1-1, with D possibly being TRBD1 (6 bases). The CDR3 spans 14 residues. Germline CDR1 and CDR2: LNHDA and SQIVND (reference sequence). Trimming left V 6 bases short and J 0 bases short, with 11 bases between. Here the CDR3 DNA reads TGTGCCAGTAGCCTTACAGGGATGAACACTGAAGCTTTCTTT. Translation gives CASSLTGMNTEAFF.

This rearrangement joins TRBV28 to TRBJ1-5, with 10 bases lining up with TRBD1. The CDR3 runs 16 residues. Trimming took 1 base from V and 7 from J; bases not matched to a gene: 7. CDR1 is MDHEN, CDR2 SYDVKM, per germline. CDR3 in DNA: TGTGCCAGCAGTTTATTGGGCGGGACAGGGGAGCAGCCCCAGCATTTT. This translates into CASSLLGGTGEQPQHF.

The chain recombines TRBV12-3 or TRBV12-4 with TRBJ1-5; D is perhaps TRBD1 (5 bases). The CDR3 spans 12 residues. V was cut by 7 bases and J by 6 bases, with 10 bases left in between. The CDR3: CASTGGGQPQHF. CDR3 DNA: TGTGCCAGCACTGGGGGGGGTCAGCCCCAGCATTTT.

V is TRBV2 and J is TRBJ1-1; a possible D gene is TRBD1 (5 bases). The CDR3 contains 13 residues. Trimming stripped 5 bases from V and 1 base from J, with 8 bases between. CDR1 is SNHLY and CDR2 is FYNNEI in the germline V gene. The DNA of the CDR3 is TGTGCCAGCAGTTGGGACTGGAACACTGAAGCTTTCTTT. Protein product: CASSWDWNTEAFF.

The chain carries TRBV25-1 and TRBJ1-6; 9 bases are shared with TRBD1. The CDR3 loop spans 15 amino acids. Germline V gene data show CDR1 as MGHDK and CDR2 as SYGVNS. V gave up 3 bases and J gave up 8 bases; unmatched junction bases: 5. The CDR3 loop reads CASSEGQGVYSPLHF. Here the CDR3 DNA reads TGTGCCAGCAGTGAGGGACAGGGTGTATATTCACCCCTCCACTTT. The complete variable domain, with remaining parts taken from reference TRBV25-1 and TRBJ1-6, reads EADIYQTPRYLVIGTGKKITLECSQTMGHDKMYWYQQDPGMELHLIHYSYGVNSTEKGDLSSESTVSRIRTEHFPLTLESARPSHTSQYLCASSEGQGVYSPLHFGNGTRLTVT.

The V call is TRBV19, the J call TRBJ1-4, with TRBD1 as a possible D gene (6 bases). Germline V gene lookup returns CDR1 LNHDA and CDR2 SQIVND (reference sequence). This CDR3 comprises 14 residues. Trimming stripped 4 bases from V and 7 bases from J, with 13 bases between. The CDR3 bases are TGTGCCAGTAGTAAGGGGGTCTCTACTGAAAAACTGTTTTTT. It specifies CASSKGVSTEKLFF.

This rearrangement joins TRBV7-3 to TRBJ2-3, with D possibly matching TRBD1 (6 bases). The CDR3 sequence is 15 residues long. Germline V lookup: CDR1 SGHTA, CDR2 FQGTGA. Trimming removed 5 bases at V and 2 bases at J, with 14 bases between. The CDR3 nucleotides read TGTGCCAGCAGCCGACTTGGACAGTACACAGATACGCAGTATTTT. Residues: CASSRLGQYTDTQYF.

This clone was found a few times. The rearrangement joins TRBV19 to TRBJ1-3; no reliable D call. Trimming removed 3 bases from V and 0 bases from J, with 9 bases in between. The CDR3 covers 15 residues. CDR1 LNHDA and CDR2 SQIVND come from the germline V gene (reference sequence). In DNA form, the CDR3 reads TGTGCCAGTAGTATTGACTTCAGCTCTGGAAACACCATATATTTT. Its translation is CASSIDFSSGNTIYF.

This chain joins TRBV27 and TRBJ2-1; 7 bases align to TRBD1. Trimming at V came to 4 bases and at J to 7 bases, leaving 7 bases not matched to a gene. CDR1 is MNHEY, CDR2 SMNVEV, per germline (reference sequence). The CDR3 is 14 amino acids. Here the CDR3 DNA reads TGTGCCAGCAGTTCGGACAGGCTACTAAATGAGCAGTTCTTC. Translation gives CASSSDRLLNEQFF.

The chain joins TRBV4-2 to TRBJ1-6; no reliable D call. This CDR3 has 16 amino acids. The V end lost 0 bases, the J end lost 8 bases, and 14 bases lay between the germline ends. The germline V gene encodes CDR1 LGHNA and CDR2 YNFKEQ. CDR3 residues: CASSQDLRRDYSPLHF. CDR3 nucleotides: TGTGCCAGCAGCCAAGATCTAAGGAGGGATTATTCACCCCTCCACTTT.

This clone has just one count. The rearrangement links TRBV7-9 to TRBJ2-1; 7 nucleotides align to TRBD1. The CDR3 covers 17 residues. J was trimmed by 3 bases and V by 5 bases; bases with no gene match: 13. From germline, CDR1 is SEHNR and CDR2 FQNEAQ (reference sequence). The CDR3 loop reads CASSRLQGRQIYNEQFF. The CDR3 DNA is TGTGCCAGCAGCCGGTTACAGGGGAGACAGATCTACAATGAGCAGTTCTTC. Supplemented by reference TRBV7-9 and TRBJ2-1, the full variable domain reads DTGVSQNPRHKITKRGQNVTFRCDPISEHNRLYWYRQTLGQGPEFLTYFQNEAQLEKSRLLSDRFSAERPKGSFSTLEIQRTEQGDSAMYLCASSRLQGRQIYNEQFFGPGTRLTVL.

J is TRBJ1-5 and V is TRBV7-8, with TRBD1 matching over 7 bases. This CDR3 is 16 amino acids long. The ends lost 3 bases at V and 4 bases at J; junction bases unmatched: 9. Germline V gene data show CDR1 as SGHVS and CDR2 as FQNEAQ. The CDR3 here is CASSLGGTATNQPQHF. For the CDR3, the DNA is TGTGCCAGCAGCTTGGGCGGGACAGCGACTAATCAGCCCCAGCATTTT.

The rearrangement links TRBV9 to TRBJ1-4, with unresolved D. The CDR3 contains 13 residues. Germline V gives CDR1 SGDLS, CDR2 YYNGEE. The V end was cut by 5 bases, the J end by 8 bases, with 13 bases between. The CDR3, as DNA: TGTGCCAGCAGTTTACCTGGAGAGGAAAAACTGTTTTTT. Translation gives CASSLPGEEKLFF.

The rearrangement links TRBV21-1 to TRBJ2-7; the table calls TRBD2, which could not be checked here. TRBV21-1 is shown as a pseudogene. The CDR3 runs to 16 residues. Here the CDR3 reads CASSRRTSGIYYEQYV. The CDR3, as DNA: TGTGCCAGCAGCCGACGGACTAGCGGGATATACTACGAGCAGTACGTC.

The genes are TRBV27 and TRBJ1-5, with D uncertain. CDR3 length: 12 residues. Trimming removed 7 bases at V and 9 bases at J, with 13 bases between. The germline CDR1 and CDR2 sequences are MNHEY and SMNVEV (reference sequence). The CDR3: CASIYSSTPQHF. CDR3 sequence (DNA): TGTGCCAGCATTTACAGTTCTACGCCCCAGCATTTT.

The gene calls are TRBV15 and TRBJ2-3; 9 bases align to TRBD1. Trimming cost V 2 bases and J 1 base; bases outside gene matches: 1. The CDR3 sequence is 15 residues long. The germline CDR1 and CDR2 sequences are LNHNV and YYDKDF (reference sequence). CDR3 sequence (DNA): TGTGCCACCAGCAGACGGACAGGGGGCACAGATACGCAGTATTTT. Amino acid sequence: CATSRRTGGTDTQYF.

This clone was counted between two and nine times. The genes are TRBV19 and TRBJ2-7; tentatively, D is TRBD1 (8 bases). Deletions cut 4 bases from V and 6 bases from J, with 25 bases between. CDR1 LNHDA and CDR2 SQIVND come from the germline V gene (reference sequence). This CDR3 has 17 amino acids. CDR3 sequence: CASSNRGFAGVVSEQYV. The CDR3 DNA reads as TGTGCCAGTAGTAACAGGGGGTTTGCGGGAGTAGTATCCGAGCAGTACGTC.

This clone was observed a single time. V usage is TRBV29-1 and J usage is TRBJ2-1; D is ambiguous. The CDR3 consists of 12 residues. CDR1 SQVTM and CDR2 ANQGSEA come from the germline V gene. With 1 base removed from V and 12 bases from J, the gap between germline ends came to 13 bases. CDR3 region: CSVEVDGRRQFF. CDR3 DNA sequence: TGCAGCGTTGAAGTTGATGGCAGGCGGCAGTTCTTC.

The chain uses TRBV6-6 and TRBJ2-7; 9 nucleotides agree with TRBD2. Germline CDR1 reads MNHNY; CDR2 reads SVGAGI (reference sequence). This CDR3 region has 15 residues. V lost 3 bases, J lost 5 bases, and 8 bases stayed unmatched. CDR3 loop: CASSYNSGSRNEQYF. The CDR3 region has the DNA TGTGCCAGCAGTTATAATAGCGGGAGCAGAAACGAGCAGTACTTC.

The chain recombines TRBV3-1 (or the pseudogene TRBV3-2) with TRBJ1-1; D is unresolved. V was clipped by 7 bases and J by 1 base, with 13 bases between them. This CDR3 is 14 amino acids long. Germline V CDR1 and CDR2: LGHDT, YNNKEL (reference sequence). CDR3 amino acids: CASTLGSKNTEAFF. The CDR3 DNA sequence: TGTGCCAGCACTTTGGGCAGCAAGAACACTGAAGCTTTCTTT.

The V gene is TRBV19, the J gene TRBJ1-2; TRBD1 matches at 9 bases. The CDR3 totals 15 residues. Germline V CDR1 and CDR2: LNHDA, SQIVND (reference sequence). V was pared by 5 bases and J by 3 bases, with 7 bases of the junction left unmatched. The CDR3 DNA reads TGTGCCAGTAGTCGGACAGGGGCCGGGGACTATGGCTACACCTTC. It yields the protein CASSRTGAGDYGYTF.

The chain employs TRBV28 and TRBJ2-5; 14 bases line up with TRBD2. V trimming: 3 bases; J trimming: 2 bases; junction bases outside the gene matches: 2. The CDR3 has 16 residues. Germline CDR1 is MDHEN and CDR2 is SYDVKM. The CDR3 loop is CASSLGLAGAQETQYF. CDR3 nucleotides: TGTGCCAGCAGTTTGGGACTAGCGGGAGCTCAAGAGACCCAGTACTTC. Full variable domain (outside the CDR3, taken from reference TRBV28 and TRBJ2-5): DVKVTQSSRYLVKRTGEKVFLECVQDMDHENMFWYRQDPGLGLRLIYFSYDVKMKEKGDIPEGYSVSREKKERFSLILESASTNQTSMYLCASSLGLAGAQETQYFGPGTRLLVL.

This chain connects TRBV27 to TRBJ2-2, with TRBD1 matching over 12 bases. This CDR3 comprises 19 residues. J lost 3 bases, V lost 2 bases, and 10 bases had no gene match. Germline CDR1 and CDR2: MNHEY and SMNVEV (reference sequence). CDR3: CASSLGTGQGAVHTGELFF. Here the CDR3 DNA reads TGTGCCAGCAGTTTAGGCACGGGACAGGGGGCTGTGCACACCGGGGAGCTGTTTTTT.

V and J are TRBV7-3 and TRBJ2-5, with 8 bases that match TRBD2. Germline CDR1 SGHTA, CDR2 FQGTGA. V gave up 1 base and J gave up 2 bases; unmatched junction bases: 9. This CDR3 contains 17 residues. The CDR3 sequence is CASSLMGLAGSQETQYF. CDR3 DNA sequence: TGTGCCAGCAGCTTAATGGGGCTAGCGGGCTCACAAGAGACCCAGTACTTC.

The chain is built from TRBV9 and TRBJ2-2; D remains unclear. Trimming cost V 6 bases and J 4 bases, with 10 bases left between them. Germline-derived CDR1 and CDR2 are SGDLS and YYNGEE. This CDR3 has 13 residues. The DNA of the CDR3 is TGTGCCAGCAACCTGCCGGGCACCGGGGAGCTGTTTTTT. As protein: CASNLPGTGELFF.

The table lists this clone with a few counts. The junction does not match germline at one end; this may be a read error. The chain combines TRBV28 with TRBJ2-7; 7 bases fit TRBD1. CDR3 size: 12 residues. Germline CDR1 is MDHEN and CDR2 is SYDVKM. The CDR3, as DNA: TGTGCCAGCAGTTTGAGTGACAGGGCAAGAAACTTC. Its protein product is CASSLSDRARNF.

This chain links TRBV14 with TRBJ2-1; the match to TRBD2 covers 7 bases. Unmatched junction bases numbered 5, after V lost 2 bases and J lost 1 base. The CDR3 consists of 16 residues. The germline V gene has CDR1 SGHDN and CDR2 FVKESK. CDR3: CASSQRGSGSYNEQFF. The DNA for the CDR3 is TGTGCCAGCAGCCAACGAGGTAGCGGGTCCTACAATGAGCAGTTCTTC.